Shown below are 26 T cell receptor beta chains from a single sample sequenced in a study of shared clonotypes between healthy human individuals. Here immunoSEQ multiplex PCR was the method, and the copy in TCRdb shows in-frame clones only, minus some. The table has about 1.1 million clones, 77% seen once. The sequencing input was memory CD4+ T cells from PBMCs. Subset denoted: CD45RA-negative fraction. The receptors come from a man aged 18 to 30 in good health. Some clones in this sample may be carry-over from other donors' samples.

This clone turned up a few times. V is TRBV7-2 and J is TRBJ1-2, with D uncertain. The CDR3 is made up of 15 amino acids. From germline, CDR1 is SGHTA and CDR2 FQGNSA. Trimming removed 2 bases at V and 7 bases at J, with 17 bases between. This CDR3 reads CASSLQDATRRGYTF. CDR3 DNA sequence: TGTGCCAGCAGCTTACAGGACGCTACTCGACGTGGCTACACCTTC.

This clone was observed a handful of times. The chain combines TRBV6-1 with TRBJ2-7; no clear D. The length of the CDR3 is 14 residues. The V and J ends lost 3 bases and 2 bases respectively, with 11 bases between them. CDR1 is MNHNS and CDR2 is SASEGT in the germline V gene. CDR3 DNA: TGTGCCAGCAGTGATGTGCCTTCTACCTACGAGCAGTACTTC. Its protein is CASSDVPSTYEQYF.

The V and J genes are TRBV6-1 and TRBJ2-7; D possibly corresponds to TRBD1 (5 bases). CDR1 MNHNS and CDR2 SASEGT come from the germline V gene. Between the trimmed V and J ends, which lost 6 bases and 3 bases, there was a span of 9 bases. The CDR3 spans 12 residues. CDR3 residues: CASSPTDYEQYF. The CDR3 DNA sequence: TGTGCCAGCAGCCCGACAGACTACGAGCAGTACTTC.

The J gene is TRBJ2-1, the V gene TRBV5-1, with 7 bases matching TRBD2. The CDR3 is 16 amino acids. Trimming at V came to 4 bases and at J to 0 bases, leaving 7 bases not matched to a gene. The germline CDR1 and CDR2 sequences are SGHRS and YFSETQ. The CDR3 sequence: CASSPVAGSSYNEQFF. CDR3 nucleotide sequence: TGCGCCAGCAGCCCAGTAGCGGGTAGCTCCTACAATGAGCAGTTCTTC.

The chain employs TRBV5-1 and TRBJ2-1; tentative D call: TRBD1 (5 bases). CDR1 and CDR2 (germline): SGHRS, YFSETQ. The CDR3 spans 15 residues. V shed 3 bases and J shed 0 bases, with 10 bases lying between them. For the CDR3, the DNA is TGCGCCAGCAGCTCGGACACCCACTCCTACAATGAGCAGTTCTTC. Amino acid sequence: CASSSDTHSYNEQFF.

J is TRBJ2-7 and V is TRBV5-8; D assignment may be TRBD1 or TRBD2 (5 bases each). The V gene's germline CDR1 is SGHTS and CDR2 YDEGEE. Between the trimmed V and J ends, which lost 4 bases and 2 bases, there was a span of 13 bases. This CDR3 has 14 amino acids. In DNA, the CDR3 is TGTGCCAGCAGCCGAGGGGCAGGGACCTACGAGCAGTACTTC. The encoded protein is CASSRGAGTYEQYF.

V is TRBV29-1 and J is TRBJ2-5; 10 bases align to TRBD2. The trim removed 6 bases at V and 3 bases at J, leaving 7 bases unmatched. The CDR3 spans 14 residues. The germline gives CDR1 SQVTM, CDR2 ANQGSEA. Here the CDR3 reads CSVARTSGKETQYF. CDR3 in DNA: TGCAGCGTCGCGAGGACTAGCGGAAAAGAGACCCAGTACTTC. Together with reference TRBV29-1 and TRBJ2-5, the CDR3 gives the full variable domain: SAVISQKPSRDICQRGTSLTIQCQVDSQVTMMFWYRQQPGQSLTLIATANQGSEATYESGFVIDKFPISRPNLTFSTLTVSNMSPEDSSIYLCSVARTSGKETQYFGPGTRLLVL.

This sequence joins TRBV19 and TRBJ1-1; D may be TRBD1 (5 bases). Deletions cut 7 bases from V and 0 bases from J, with 12 bases between. Germline CDR1 reads LNHDA; CDR2 reads SQIVND (reference sequence). The CDR3 has 14 residues. The DNA for the CDR3 is TGTGCCAGTACCGGGACTTTCATGAACACTGAAGCTTTCTTT. The encoded protein is CASTGTFMNTEAFF.

The chain is built from TRBV6-1 and TRBJ1-5; the D gene is possibly TRBD1 (6 bases). V was cut by 6 bases and J by 8 bases, with 14 bases left in between. This CDR3 is built from 13 residues. CDR1 is MNHNS and CDR2 is SASEGT in the germline V gene. For the CDR3, the DNA is TGTGCCAGCAGGGGGGGGGCTTGGGAGCCCCAGCATTTT. It encodes CASRGGAWEPQHF.

This rearrangement joins TRBV5-4 to TRBJ1-3; 7 bases match TRBD1. The germline CDR1 and CDR2 sequences are SGHNT and YYREEE (reference sequence). Losses at the gene ends were 4 bases for V and 2 bases for J; bases not matched to a gene: 0. The CDR3 is 13 amino acids. In nucleotides, the CDR3 is TGTGCCAGCAGCAGGGGGCCTGGAAACACCATATATTTT. It encodes CASSRGPGNTIYF.

This clone came up a few times. The chain has TRBV2 and TRBJ2-2; D perhaps matches TRBD2 (5 bases). In germline, CDR1 is SNHLY, CDR2 FYNNEI. Between the trimmed V and J ends, which lost 6 bases and 11 bases, there was a span of 19 bases. The CDR3 is made up of 14 amino acids. The CDR3 sequence is CASRRLFGSGELFF. CDR3 in DNA: TGTGCCAGCAGACGACTATTTGGATCGGGCGAGCTGTTTTTT.

This clone has a handful of counts. V usage is TRBV5-8 and J usage is TRBJ2-1; 14 bases line up with TRBD2. Germline CDR1 SGHTS, CDR2 YDEGEE. The CDR3 loop spans 16 amino acids. The J segment lost 12 bases and the V segment lost 2 bases, leaving 10 bases of the junction unmatched. CDR3 sequence reads: CASSFRTSGRSGGQFF. Written as DNA, the CDR3 is TGTGCCAGCAGCTTCCGGACTAGCGGGAGGTCGGGAGGGCAGTTCTTC.

The V call is TRBV5-1, the J call TRBJ1-1; 7 bases are a match to TRBD1. From germline, CDR1 is SGHRS and CDR2 YFSETQ. The J segment lost 4 bases and the V segment lost 4 bases, leaving 13 bases of the junction unmatched. This CDR3 contains 16 residues. This CDR3 is CASSPTGAGASTEAFF. The CDR3 coding sequence is TGCGCCAGCAGCCCAACAGGGGCCGGGGCGAGCACTGAAGCTTTCTTT. The full variable domain, completed using reference TRBV5-1 and TRBJ1-1, is KAGVTQTPRYLIKTRGQQVTLSCSPISGHRSVSWYQQTPGQGLQFLFEYFSETQRNKGNFPGRFSGRQFSNSRSEMNVSTLELGDSALYLCASSPTGAGASTEAFFGQGTRLTVV.

This clone turned up a few times. This chain links TRBV4-3 with TRBJ1-5; no firm D call. The V and J ends lost 1 base and 7 bases respectively, with 17 bases between them. Germline V gene lookup returns CDR1 LGHNA and CDR2 YSLEER. CDR3 length: 16 residues. The CDR3 here is CASSQGIETTRQPQHF. The CDR3 bases are TGCGCCAGCAGCCAAGGGATCGAGACGACGCGGCAGCCCCAGCATTTT.

A single count supports this clone. The rearrangement joins TRBV11-3 to TRBJ2-1, with D possibly TRBD1 on 6 matching bases. The ends were cut back, 5 bases at V and 5 bases at J, with 22 bases in the middle. The CDR3 is made up of 17 amino acids. Germline V CDR1 and CDR2: SGHNT, YENEEA. The CDR3 protein is CASSARGFGLPNNEQFF. The CDR3 DNA reads as TGTGCCAGCAGCGCAAGGGGGTTTGGGCTACCCAACAATGAGCAGTTCTTC.

The V and J genes are TRBV18 and TRBJ1-4; D is undetermined. The CDR3 totals 13 residues. The V gene lost 4 bases and the J gene lost 8 bases, with 11 bases spanning the gap. Germline-derived CDR1 and CDR2 are KGHSH and LQKENI. The CDR3: CASSQADEEKLFF. CDR3 coding DNA: TGTGCCAGCTCACAGGCAGACGAAGAAAAACTGTTTTTT.

This clone has a count of ten or more. V and J are TRBV5-6 and TRBJ2-7; 8 bases line up with TRBD1. The CDR3 has 18 residues. Looked up from germline, CDR1 is SGHDT and CDR2 is YYEEEE. The V and J ends lost 2 bases and 4 bases, in that order; junction bases with no gene match: 17. The DNA for the CDR3 is TGTGCCAGCAGCTTTTTAGGACAGGGTATCGGGACTCGGTACGAGCAGTACTTC. Its translation is CASSFLGQGIGTRYEQYF.

This clone was seen a handful of times. The gene calls are TRBV11-2 and TRBJ1-2; 7 nucleotides match TRBD1. V lost 0 bases and J lost 4; bases outside the gene matches: 8. The CDR3 has 16 residues. Per the germline V gene, CDR1 is SGHAT and CDR2 is FQNNGV. The CDR3 DNA sequence: TGTGCCAGCAGCTTAGAGCAGGGGACAGCACTCTATGGCTACACCTTC. It yields the protein CASSLEQGTALYGYTF.

This clone was seen a single time. The chain carries TRBV19 and TRBJ2-1, with 9 bases that match TRBD2. After removal of 6 bases from V and 8 bases from J, the junction contained 8 bases not matched to a gene. The CDR3 is 14 residues long. Germline loops: CDR1 LNHDA, CDR2 SQIVND (reference sequence). In DNA form, the CDR3 reads TGTGCCAGTAGGGTAGCGGGAGCATCCTATGAGCAGTTCTTC. This codes for CASRVAGASYEQFF.

The genes are TRBV27 and TRBJ2-3, with D tentatively TRBD1 (6 bases). Germline V gene data show CDR1 as MNHEY and CDR2 as SMNVEV (reference sequence). Trimming pared 3 bases from V and 1 base from J, leaving 14 bases between. The CDR3 is 16 amino acids. In nucleotides, the CDR3 is TGTGCCAGCAGTTTCCCCCCAGGGGCCGGCACAGATACGCAGTATTTT. Translating it yields CASSFPPGAGTDTQYF.

The chain employs TRBV28 and TRBJ1-5; D not certain. The germline gives CDR1 MDHEN, CDR2 SYDVKM. The length of the CDR3 is 12 residues. Deletions cut 1 base from V and 6 bases from J, with 4 bases between. This CDR3 reads CASSLSPQPQHF. The CDR3 nucleotides are TGTGCCAGCAGTTTATCGCCTCAGCCCCAGCATTTT.

The V gene is TRBV28, the J gene TRBJ2-5, with no clear D. V was clipped by 5 bases and J by 2 bases, with 12 bases between them. The V gene's germline CDR1 is MDHEN and CDR2 SYDVKM. The CDR3 has 14 amino acids. CDR3 region: CASSRKLLQETQYF. CDR3 DNA: TGTGCCAGCAGTCGCAAGTTACTACAAGAGACCCAGTACTTC.

The chain is built from TRBV9 and TRBJ2-5; D may be TRBD2 (5 bases). The CDR3 runs 16 residues. Trimming removed 2 bases from V and 1 base from J, with 15 bases in between. The germline V gene encodes CDR1 SGDLS and CDR2 YYNGEE. For the CDR3, the DNA is TGTGCCAGCAGCGTCTCCCAAAACGGACTCCAAGAGACCCAGTACTTC. Its protein is CASSVSQNGLQETQYF.

The J gene is TRBJ2-5, the V gene TRBV11-2, with D perhaps matching TRBD1 (6 bases). The CDR3 totals 14 residues. Germline V lookup: CDR1 SGHAT, CDR2 FQNNGV. The V gene lost 4 bases and the J gene lost 5 bases, with 14 bases spanning the gap. In nucleotides, the CDR3 is TGTGCCAGCAGCTCGAGCACAGGGTGGGAGACCCAGTACTTC. Protein: CASSSSTGWETQYF.

J is TRBJ2-2 and V is TRBV7-2; TRBD2 agrees at 11 bases. J lost 0 bases, V lost 8 bases, and 5 bases had no gene match. CDR1 is SGHTA and CDR2 is FQGNSA in the germline V gene. The CDR3 sequence is 16 residues long. The CDR3 DNA follows: TGTGCCAGCCCCAAGACTAGCGGGACGAACACCGGGGAGCTGTTTTTT. This encodes CASPKTSGTNTGELFF.

This rearrangement joins TRBV19 to TRBJ2-7; TRBD2 matches 16 bases. From germline, CDR1 is LNHDA and CDR2 SQIVND (reference sequence). The CDR3 sequence is 18 residues long. With 4 bases clipped from V and 1 base from J, the junction kept 7 bases outside the gene matches. The CDR3 nucleotides read TGTGCCAGTAGTAGGGGACTAGCGGGAGGGCGGATATCCTACGAGCAGTACTTC. Amino acids: CASSRGLAGGRISYEQYF.